This entry describes one T cell receptor beta chain. As yet, its antigen is unknown. TCRdb's table, derived via immunoSEQ multiplex PCR, lists solely in-frame clones and lacks some. The table lists around 15,000 clones, around 57% of them singletons. This specimen belongs to a study of radiation and T cells in renal cell carcinoma. Study-wide results and caveats: Compared with controls, irradiated tumors had more, larger dominant CDR3 motifs.

V lost 4 bases to trimming and J lost 6 bases, with 16 bases between them. CDR3 length equals 15 residues. From germline, CDR1 is MDHEN and CDR2 SYDVKM. The treatment is: treatment-naive control, cytoreductive nephrectomy. Controls were unirradiated tumors from treatment-naive cytoreductive nephrectomy patients. Clear cell pathology was present in this patient's renal cell carcinoma. V and J are TRBV28 and TRBJ1-5, with D perhaps matching TRBD1 (5 bases). The receptor was derived from a man aged 50 to 59 with renal cell carcinoma. The source material was tumor tissue, sampled from a patient whose treatment was nephrectomy without radiotherapy. The CDR3 sequence: CASSSPGPTIQPQHF. The CDR3 DNA reads TGTGCCAGCAGTTCCCCGGGACCCACAATTCAGCCCCAGCATTTT.